This TCR beta chain derives from a study of blood T cells in healthy people across ages. It was with a sample-barcoded 5' primer and a J-beta primer mix that a second PCR of about 6 to 11 cycles was run. TCRdb processed the 5' RACE reads anew with MiXCR; each CDR3 protein has one entry. The sample yields hundreds of thousands of distinct CDR3 sequences, around two fifths seen once. Extraction of total RNA produced a minimum of 5.5 micrograms from each sample. Sequencing was performed on blood. This sequence was found in a man of 80 years or more in good health.

The CDR3: CSGGQTEAFF. As DNA, the CDR3 is TGCAGCGGGGGACAGACCGAAGCTTTCTTT. This chain links TRBV29-1 with TRBJ1-1, with 7 nucleotides matching TRBD1. Looked up from germline, CDR1 is SQVTM and CDR2 is ANQGSEA. The CDR3 consists of 10 residues. Trimming removed 7 bases from V and 8 bases from J; junction bases left unmatched: 4.